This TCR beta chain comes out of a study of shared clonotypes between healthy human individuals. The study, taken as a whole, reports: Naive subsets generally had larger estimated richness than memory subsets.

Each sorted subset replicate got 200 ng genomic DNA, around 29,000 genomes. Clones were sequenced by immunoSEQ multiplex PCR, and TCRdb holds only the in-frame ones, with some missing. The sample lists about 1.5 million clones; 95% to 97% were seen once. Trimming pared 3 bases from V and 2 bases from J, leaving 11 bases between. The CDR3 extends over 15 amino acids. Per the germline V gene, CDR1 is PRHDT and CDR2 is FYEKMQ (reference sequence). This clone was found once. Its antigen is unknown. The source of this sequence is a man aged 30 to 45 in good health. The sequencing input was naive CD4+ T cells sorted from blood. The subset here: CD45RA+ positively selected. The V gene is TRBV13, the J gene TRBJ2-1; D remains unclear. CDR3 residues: CASSFRLDPYNEQFF. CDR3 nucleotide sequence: TGTGCCAGCAGCTTTCGCCTGGACCCCTACAATGAGCAGTTCTTC.